This TCR beta chain comes out of a study of blood T cell repertoires in COVID-19. Study background: Acute and convalescent COVID-19 samples came from the United States, Italy and Spain.

Symptom resolution, clearance, or two negative PCRs marked donors in Cohort 3 as recovered. The table came from immunoSEQ multiplex PCR; TCRdb's copy has only in-frame clones and leaves some out. The sample consists of about 240,000 clones, approximately 90% of them appearing once. CDR3 length: 14 amino acids. V lost 3 bases to trimming and J lost 7 bases, with 12 bases between them. CDR1 and CDR2 (germline): SNHLY, FYNNEI. Sample: PBMCs or T cells enriched from blood (not recorded which). This rearrangement joins TRBV2 to TRBJ1-4; D is unclear. This TCR was sampled from a woman in her thirties who had recovered from COVID-19. CDR3 amino acids: CASSEREMGEKLFF. CDR3 sequence (DNA): TGTGCCAGCAGTGAGAGGGAGATGGGTGAAAAACTGTTTTTT.